The following is a T cell receptor (beta chain) sequence with its context. Trimming removed 5 bases from V and 7 bases from J; junction bases left unmatched: 16. The CDR3 runs to 17 residues. Germline CDR1 MGHRA, CDR2 YSYEKL. This record belongs to a study of T cell changes during pregnancy in multiple sclerosis. Clones were read by immunoSEQ multiplex PCR, and TCRdb kept only the in-frame ones, dropping some. The sample holds some 80,000 clones, 80% to 95% seen once. The rearrangement links TRBV4-1 to TRBJ2-1; 8 bases fit TRBD2. This receptor was identified in a female donor with multiple sclerosis, enrolled in a pregnancy study. Specimen: peripheral blood, collected in the first trimester of pregnancy. CDR3 loop: CASSSQTGTRGGNEQFF. The CDR3 nucleotides are TGCGCCAGCAGCTCACAAACCGGGACTAGGGGGGGTAATGAGCAGTTCTTC.